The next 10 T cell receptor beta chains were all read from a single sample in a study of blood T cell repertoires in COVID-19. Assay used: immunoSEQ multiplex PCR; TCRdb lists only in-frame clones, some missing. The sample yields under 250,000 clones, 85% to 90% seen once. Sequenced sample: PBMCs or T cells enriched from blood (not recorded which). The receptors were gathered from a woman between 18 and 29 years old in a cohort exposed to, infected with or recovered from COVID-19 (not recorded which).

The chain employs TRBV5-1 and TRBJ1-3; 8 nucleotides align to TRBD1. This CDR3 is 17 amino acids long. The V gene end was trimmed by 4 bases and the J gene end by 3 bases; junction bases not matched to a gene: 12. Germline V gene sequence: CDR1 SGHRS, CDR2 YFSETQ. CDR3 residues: CASSPDWQGASGNTIYF. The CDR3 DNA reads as TGCGCCAGCAGCCCGGACTGGCAGGGGGCGAGTGGAAACACCATATATTTT.

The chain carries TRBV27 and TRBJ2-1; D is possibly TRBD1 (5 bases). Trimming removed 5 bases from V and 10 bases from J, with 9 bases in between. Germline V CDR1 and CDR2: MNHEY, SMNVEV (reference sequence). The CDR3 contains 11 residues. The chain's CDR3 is CASSNPGEQFF. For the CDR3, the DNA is TGTGCCAGCAGTAACCCAGGGGAGCAGTTCTTC.

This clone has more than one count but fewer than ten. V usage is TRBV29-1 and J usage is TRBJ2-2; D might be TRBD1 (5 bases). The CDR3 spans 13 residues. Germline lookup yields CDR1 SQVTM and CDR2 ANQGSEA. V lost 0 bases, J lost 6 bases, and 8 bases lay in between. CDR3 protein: CSVEDQGSGELFF. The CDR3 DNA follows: TGCAGCGTTGAAGACCAGGGCTCCGGGGAGCTGTTTTTT.

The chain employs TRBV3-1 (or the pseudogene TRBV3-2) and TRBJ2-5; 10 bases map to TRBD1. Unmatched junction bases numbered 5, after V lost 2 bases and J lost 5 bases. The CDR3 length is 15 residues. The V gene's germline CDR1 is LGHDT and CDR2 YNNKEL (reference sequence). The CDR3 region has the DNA TGTGCCAGCAGCCAAAAGACAGGGGGCGCGGAGACCCAGTACTTC. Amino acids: CASSQKTGGAETQYF.

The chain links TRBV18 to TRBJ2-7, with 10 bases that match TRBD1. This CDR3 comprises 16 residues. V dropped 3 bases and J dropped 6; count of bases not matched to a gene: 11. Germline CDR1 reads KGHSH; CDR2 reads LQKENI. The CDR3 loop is CASSPELTGGGSEQYF. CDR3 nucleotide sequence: TGTGCCAGCTCACCCGAACTGACAGGGGGCGGATCCGAGCAGTACTTC. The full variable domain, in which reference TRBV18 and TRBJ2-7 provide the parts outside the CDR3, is NAGVMQNPRHLVRRRGQEARLRCSPMKGHSHVYWYRQLPEEGLKFMVYLQKENIIDESGMPKERFSAEFPKEGPSILRIQQVVRGDSAAYFCASSPELTGGGSEQYFGPGTRLTVT.

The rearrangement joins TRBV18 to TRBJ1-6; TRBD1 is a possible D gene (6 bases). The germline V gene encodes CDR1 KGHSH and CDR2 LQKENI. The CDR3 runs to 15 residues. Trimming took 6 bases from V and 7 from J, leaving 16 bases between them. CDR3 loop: CASSQTGLQNSPLHF. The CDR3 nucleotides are TGTGCCAGCTCTCAAACAGGGCTGCAAAATTCACCCCTCCACTTT.

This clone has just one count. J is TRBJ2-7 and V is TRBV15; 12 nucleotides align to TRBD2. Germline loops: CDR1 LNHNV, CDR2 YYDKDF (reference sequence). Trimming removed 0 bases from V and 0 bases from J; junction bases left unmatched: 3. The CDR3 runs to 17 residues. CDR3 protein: CATSRDLAGGLSYEQYF. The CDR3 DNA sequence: TGTGCCACCAGCAGAGATCTAGCGGGAGGGCTCTCCTACGAGCAGTACTTC.

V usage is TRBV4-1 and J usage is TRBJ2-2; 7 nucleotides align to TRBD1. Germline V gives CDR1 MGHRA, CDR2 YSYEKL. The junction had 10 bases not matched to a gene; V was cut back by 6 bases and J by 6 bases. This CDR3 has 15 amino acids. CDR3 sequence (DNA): TGCGCCAGCAGGTTGCTACAGGGGAGCGCCGGGGAGCTGTTTTTT. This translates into CASRLLQGSAGELFF.

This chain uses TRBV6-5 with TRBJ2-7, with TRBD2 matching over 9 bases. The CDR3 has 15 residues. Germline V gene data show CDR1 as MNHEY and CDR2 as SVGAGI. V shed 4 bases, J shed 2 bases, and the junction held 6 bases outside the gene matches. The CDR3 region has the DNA TGTGCCAGCAGTTCGTCCGGGACTAGCACCTACGAGCAGTACTTC. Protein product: CASSSSGTSTYEQYF.

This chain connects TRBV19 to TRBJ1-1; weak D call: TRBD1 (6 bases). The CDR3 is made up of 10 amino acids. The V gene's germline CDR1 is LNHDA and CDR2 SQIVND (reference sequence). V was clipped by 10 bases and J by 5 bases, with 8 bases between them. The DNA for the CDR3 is TGTGCCACTCAGGGGACTGAAGCTTTCTTT. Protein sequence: CATQGTEAFF.